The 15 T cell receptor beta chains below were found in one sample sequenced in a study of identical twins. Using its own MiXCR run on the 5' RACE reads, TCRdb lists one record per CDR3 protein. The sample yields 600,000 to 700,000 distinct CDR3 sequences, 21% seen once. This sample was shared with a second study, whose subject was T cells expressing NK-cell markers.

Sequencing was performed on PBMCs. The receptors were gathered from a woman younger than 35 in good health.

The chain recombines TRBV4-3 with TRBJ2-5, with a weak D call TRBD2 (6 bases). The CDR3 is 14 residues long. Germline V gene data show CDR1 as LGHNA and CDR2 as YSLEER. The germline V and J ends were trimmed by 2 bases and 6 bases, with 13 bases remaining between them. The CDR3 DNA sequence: TGCGCCAGCAGCCAATATACGGGAGCAAAGACCCAGTACTTC. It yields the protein CASSQYTGAKTQYF.

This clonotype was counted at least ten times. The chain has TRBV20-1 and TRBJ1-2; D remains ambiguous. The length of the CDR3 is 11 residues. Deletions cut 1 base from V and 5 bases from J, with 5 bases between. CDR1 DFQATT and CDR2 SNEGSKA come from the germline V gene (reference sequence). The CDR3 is CSARGVYGYTF. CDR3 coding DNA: TGCAGTGCTAGAGGGGTTTATGGCTACACCTTC.

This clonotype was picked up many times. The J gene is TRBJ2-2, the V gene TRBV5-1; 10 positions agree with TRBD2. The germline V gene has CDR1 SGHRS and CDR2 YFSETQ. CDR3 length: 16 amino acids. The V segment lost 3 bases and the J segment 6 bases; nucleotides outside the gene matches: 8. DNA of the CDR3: TGCGCCAGCAGCTCGGGTAGCGGGAGGCGCGCCGGGGAGCTGTTTTTT. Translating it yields CASSSGSGRRAGELFF.

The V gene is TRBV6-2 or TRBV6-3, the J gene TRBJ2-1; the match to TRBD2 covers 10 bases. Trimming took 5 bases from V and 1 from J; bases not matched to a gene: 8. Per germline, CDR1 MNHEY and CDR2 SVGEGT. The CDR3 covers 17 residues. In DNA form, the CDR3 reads TGTGCCAGCAGTCCCCTTCGGACTAGCGGTTCCTACAATGAGCAGTTCTTC. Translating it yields CASSPLRTSGSYNEQFF.

The CDR3 sequence: CASSPSGSYTGELFF. The DNA of the CDR3 is TGCGCCAGCAGTCCGAGCGGGTCTTACACCGGGGAGCTGTTTTTT. The chain links TRBV23-1 to TRBJ2-2, with D possibly TRBD2 on 6 matching bases. TRBV23-1 is known as an ORF, though its function is uncertain. This CDR3 has 15 amino acids. V was pared by 4 bases and J by 3 bases, with 12 bases between.

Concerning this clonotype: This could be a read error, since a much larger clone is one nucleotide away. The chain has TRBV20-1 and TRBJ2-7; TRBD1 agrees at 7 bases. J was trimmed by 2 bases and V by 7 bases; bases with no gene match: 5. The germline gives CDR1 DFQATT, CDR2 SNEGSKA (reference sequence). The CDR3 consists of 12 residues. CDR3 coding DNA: TGCAGTGTATGGCAGGGGGCCTACGAGCAGTACTTC. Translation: CSVWQGAYEQYF.

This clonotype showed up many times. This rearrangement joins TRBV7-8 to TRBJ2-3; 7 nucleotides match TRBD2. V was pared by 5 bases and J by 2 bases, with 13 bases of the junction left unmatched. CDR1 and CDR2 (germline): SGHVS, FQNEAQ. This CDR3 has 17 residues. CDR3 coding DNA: TGTGCCAGCAGCCCCCTCGGGCTAGCGGATATCACAGATACGCAGTATTTT. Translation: CASSPLGLADITDTQYF.

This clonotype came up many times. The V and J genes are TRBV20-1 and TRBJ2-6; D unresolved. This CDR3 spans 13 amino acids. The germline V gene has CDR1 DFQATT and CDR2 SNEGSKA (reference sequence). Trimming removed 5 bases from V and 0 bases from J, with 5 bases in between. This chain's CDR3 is CSALISGANVLTF. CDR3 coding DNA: TGCAGTGCTCTAATCTCTGGGGCCAACGTCCTGACTTTC.

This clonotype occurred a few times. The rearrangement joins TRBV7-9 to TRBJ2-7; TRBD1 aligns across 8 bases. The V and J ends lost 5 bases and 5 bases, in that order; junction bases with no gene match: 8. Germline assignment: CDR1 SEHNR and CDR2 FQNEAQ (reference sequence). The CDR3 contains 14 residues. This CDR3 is CASSSRGPGDEQYF. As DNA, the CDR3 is TGTGCCAGCAGCAGCAGGGGGCCGGGCGACGAGCAGTACTTC.

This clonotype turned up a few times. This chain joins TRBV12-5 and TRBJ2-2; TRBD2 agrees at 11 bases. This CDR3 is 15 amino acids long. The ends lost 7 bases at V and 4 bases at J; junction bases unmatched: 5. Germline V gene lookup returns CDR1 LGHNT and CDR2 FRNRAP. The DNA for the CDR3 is TGTGCTAGTGTACTAGCGGGGGCCGTCACCGGGGAGCTGTTTTTT. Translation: CASVLAGAVTGELFF.

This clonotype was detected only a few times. The DNA of the CDR3 is TGCGCCAGCAGGGGGACTAGCGGGGGCACCTCCTACAATGAGCAGTTCTTC. This sequence encodes CASRGTSGGTSYNEQFF. The chain couples TRBV10-2 to TRBJ2-1; TRBD2 matches 14 bases. J was trimmed by 0 bases and V by 6 bases; bases with no gene match: 4. The CDR3 runs 17 residues. From germline, CDR1 is WSHSY and CDR2 SAAADI.

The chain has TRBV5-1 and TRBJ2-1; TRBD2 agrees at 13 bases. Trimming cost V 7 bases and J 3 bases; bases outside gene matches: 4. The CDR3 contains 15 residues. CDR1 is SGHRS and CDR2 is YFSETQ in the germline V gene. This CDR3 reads CASQTSGGGYNEQFF. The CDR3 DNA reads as TGCGCCAGCCAAACTAGCGGGGGGGGCTACAATGAGCAGTTCTTC.

CDR3 loop: CASSARDYTDTQYF. The CDR3 DNA sequence: TGTGCCAGCAGTGCCCGGGACTACACAGATACGCAGTATTTT. V gene TRBV6-2 or TRBV6-3 combines with J gene TRBJ2-3; 7 bases align to TRBD2. Per germline, CDR1 MNHEY and CDR2 SVGEGT. After removal of 5 bases from V and 2 bases from J, the junction contained 4 bases not matched to a gene. This CDR3 has 14 residues.

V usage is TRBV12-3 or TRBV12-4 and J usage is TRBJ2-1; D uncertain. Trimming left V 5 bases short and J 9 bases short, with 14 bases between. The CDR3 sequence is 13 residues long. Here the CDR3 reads CASSAGSVGEQFF. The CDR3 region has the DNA TGTGCCAGCAGTGCCGGGTCGGTAGGTGAGCAGTTCTTC.

CDR3 loop: CSARPPLLAGGGLSYNEQFF. CDR3 sequence (DNA): TGCAGTGCTAGACCCCCCTTACTAGCGGGAGGCGGACTTTCCTACAATGAGCAGTTCTTC. This rearrangement joins TRBV20-1 to TRBJ2-1; 12 nucleotides agree with TRBD2. There are 20 residues in the CDR3. The germline CDR1 and CDR2 sequences are DFQATT and SNEGSKA (reference sequence). The trim removed 2 bases at V and 1 base at J, leaving 15 bases unmatched.